The sequence of this T cell receptor (beta chain) was determined in a study of blood T cell repertoires in COVID-19. The V segment lost 0 bases and the J segment 1 base; nucleotides outside the gene matches: 8. The CDR3 is 19 amino acids. CDR1 and CDR2 (germline): LGHNA, YSLEER. Sequencing used immunoSEQ multiplex PCR; TCRdb keeps in-frame clones, though not all of them. The sample lists roughly 200,000 clones; 75% to 85% were seen once. The genes are TRBV4-3 and TRBJ2-3; 12 nucleotides match TRBD2. This clonotype originated in a woman aged 30 to 39 with COVID-19, enrolled during active disease. Sequenced: peripheral blood. The CDR3 coding sequence is TGCGCCAGCAGCCAAGACACCTTTCTAGCGGGAGGGGGCACAGATACGCAGTATTTT. Protein sequence: CASSQDTFLAGGGTDTQYF.